Shown below are 14 T cell receptor beta chains from a single sample sequenced in a study of CXCR3-negative and CXCR3-positive naive CD8 T cells. In preparing the TRB cDNA libraries, 5' RACE with UMI labels was used. TCRdb reprocessed the 5' RACE reads, with one entry per CDR3 protein and no DNA. The ten top clones account for 0.45% to 0.55%, within a sample of over 100,000 distinct CDR3 sequences. Material for sequencing was naive CXCR3- CD8+ T cells from blood. As to subset: CD45RO-CCR7+CD27+CD95- naive CD8+ T cells lacking CXCR3 (TNR3-). These receptor sequences come from a human donor in good health. Some clones in this sample may be carry-over from other donors' samples.

V gene TRBV11-2 combines with J gene TRBJ2-1; TCRdb names TRBD2, which stays unverified in the absence of DNA. CDR3 length: 16 residues. Per germline, CDR1 SGHAT and CDR2 FQNNGV. CDR3 amino acids: CASSPGYGRGHNEQFF.

The rearrangement joins TRBV28 to TRBJ2-1. The length of the CDR3 is 11 residues. Germline CDR1 and CDR2: MDHEN and SYDVKM. CDR3 loop: CASTLRNEQFF.

The chain uses TRBV23-1 and TRBJ2-1; TCRdb outputs TRBD1, but without DNA this stays unchecked. TRBV23-1 is recorded as an ORF, its role being uncertain. CDR3 size: 19 residues. CDR3 sequence reads: CASSQSTLSPGGAYNEQFF.

The gene calls are TRBV13 and TRBJ2-2; TCRdb's assignment of TRBD2 cannot be checked, as there is no DNA. CDR1 is PRHDT, CDR2 FYEKMQ, per germline (reference sequence). The CDR3 has 16 amino acids. The CDR3: CASSPTSGTNTGELFF.

V is TRBV7-2 and J is TRBJ2-1; the TCRdb D gene call, TRBD1, has no DNA to confirm it. Germline CDR1 reads SGHTA; CDR2 reads FQGNSA. The CDR3 runs to 13 residues. CDR3 residues: CASRAGTHNERFF.

The rearrangement uses TRBV12-3 or TRBV12-4 and TRBJ1-5. The length of the CDR3 is 14 residues. CDR3: CASTGGGSNQPQHF.

The rearrangement links TRBV28 to TRBJ1-6; TCRdb lists TRBD1, though no DNA is available to test this call. Germline V gene data show CDR1 as MDHEN and CDR2 as SYDVKM. The CDR3 is 16 residues long. Here the CDR3 reads CASSFYPPGQNSPLHF.

The CDR3 spells CASSLLNSGSSFTTTPIYEQYF. The chain is built from TRBV13 and TRBJ2-7; the TCRdb call, TRBD2, lacks DNA for checking. The V gene's germline CDR1 is PRHDT and CDR2 FYEKMQ (reference sequence). The CDR3 consists of 22 residues.

The V call is TRBV20-1, the J call TRBJ1-1; TCRdb calls TRBD1, which cannot be checked without DNA. There are 13 residues in the CDR3. Germline lookup yields CDR1 DFQATT and CDR2 SNEGSKA (reference sequence). CDR3: CSARDRGWTEAFF.

The chain carries TRBV29-1 and TRBJ2-7. The CDR3 runs to 14 residues. The germline V gene encodes CDR1 SQVTM and CDR2 ANQGSEA. CDR3 loop: CSVVGAFSSYEQYF.

The chain employs TRBV11-3 and TRBJ2-3. The CDR3 runs 14 residues. The germline V gene has CDR1 SGHNT and CDR2 YENEEA. CDR3 in amino acids: CASSLDAGLDTQYF.

The J gene is TRBJ2-3, the V gene TRBV3-1. Germline assignment: CDR1 LGHDT and CDR2 YNNKEL (reference sequence). CDR3 length: 11 residues. Here the CDR3 reads CASSQDRTQYF.

V is TRBV29-1 and J is TRBJ2-7; the D call from TCRdb, TRBD1, cannot be confirmed without DNA. Germline V gene sequence: CDR1 SQVTM, CDR2 ANQGSEA. The CDR3 spans 15 residues. The CDR3 sequence: CSVDLDRTGSYEQYF.

J is TRBJ2-2 and V is TRBV5-1. CDR3 length equals 15 residues. Looked up from germline, CDR1 is SGHRS and CDR2 is YFSETQ. The CDR3 sequence: CASSLLTANTGELFF.